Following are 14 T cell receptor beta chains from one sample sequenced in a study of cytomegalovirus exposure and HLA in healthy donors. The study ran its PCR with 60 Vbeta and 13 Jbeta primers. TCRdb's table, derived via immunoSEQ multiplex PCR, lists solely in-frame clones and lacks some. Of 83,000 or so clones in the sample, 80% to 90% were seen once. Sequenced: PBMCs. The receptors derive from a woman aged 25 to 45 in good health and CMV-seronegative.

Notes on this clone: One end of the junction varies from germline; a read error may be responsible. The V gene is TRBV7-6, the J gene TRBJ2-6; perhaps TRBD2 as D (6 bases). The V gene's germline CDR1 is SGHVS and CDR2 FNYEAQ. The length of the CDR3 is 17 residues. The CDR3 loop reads CASSLGQGGIRANGLTF. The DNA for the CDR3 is TGTGCCAGCAGCCTGGGGCAGGGAGGTATAAGGGCCAACGGCCTGACTTTC.

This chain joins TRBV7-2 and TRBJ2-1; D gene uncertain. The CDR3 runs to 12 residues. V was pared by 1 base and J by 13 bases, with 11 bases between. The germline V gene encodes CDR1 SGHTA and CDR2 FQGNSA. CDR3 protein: CASSLGVQTQFF. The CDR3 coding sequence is TGTGCCAGCAGCTTAGGAGTACAGACCCAGTTCTTC.

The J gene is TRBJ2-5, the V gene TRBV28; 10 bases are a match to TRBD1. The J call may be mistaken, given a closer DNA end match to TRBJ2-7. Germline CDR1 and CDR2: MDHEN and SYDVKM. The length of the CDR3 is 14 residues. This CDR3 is CASSRTGGSYEQYF. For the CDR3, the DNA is TGTGCCAGCAGTAGGACAGGGGGGTCCTACGAGCAGTACTTC.

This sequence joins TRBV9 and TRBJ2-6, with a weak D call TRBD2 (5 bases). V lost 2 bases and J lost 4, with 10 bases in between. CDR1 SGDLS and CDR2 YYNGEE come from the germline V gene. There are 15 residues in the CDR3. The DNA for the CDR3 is TGTGCCAGCAGCGTGGCGGGCCCCGGGGCCAACGTCCTGACTTTC. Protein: CASSVAGPGANVLTF.

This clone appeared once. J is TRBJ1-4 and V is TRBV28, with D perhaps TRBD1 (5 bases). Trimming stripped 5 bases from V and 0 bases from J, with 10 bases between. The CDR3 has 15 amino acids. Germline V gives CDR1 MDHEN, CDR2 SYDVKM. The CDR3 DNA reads TGTGCCAGCAGTCCCGACAGAGCAACTAATGAAAAACTGTTTTTT. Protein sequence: CASSPDRATNEKLFF.

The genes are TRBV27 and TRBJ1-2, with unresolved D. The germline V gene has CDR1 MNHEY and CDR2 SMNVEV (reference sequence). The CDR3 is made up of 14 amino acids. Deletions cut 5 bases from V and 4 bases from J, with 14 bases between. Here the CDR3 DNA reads TGTGCCAGCAGTCTTAAACCGGGAGGCTATGGCTACACCTTC. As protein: CASSLKPGGYGYTF.

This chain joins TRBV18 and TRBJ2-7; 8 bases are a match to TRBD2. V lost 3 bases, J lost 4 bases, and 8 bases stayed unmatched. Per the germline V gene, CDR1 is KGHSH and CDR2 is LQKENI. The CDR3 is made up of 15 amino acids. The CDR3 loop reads CASSPSGREIYEQYF. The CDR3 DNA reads TGTGCCAGCTCACCCTCCGGGAGGGAGATTTACGAGCAGTACTTC.

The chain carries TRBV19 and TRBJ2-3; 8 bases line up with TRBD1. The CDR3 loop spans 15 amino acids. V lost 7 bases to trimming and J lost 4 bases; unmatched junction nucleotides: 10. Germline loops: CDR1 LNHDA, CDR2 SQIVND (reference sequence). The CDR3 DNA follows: TGTGCCAGTATTTCGACTGGACAGGGAGCAGATACGCAGTATTTT. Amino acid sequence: CASISTGQGADTQYF. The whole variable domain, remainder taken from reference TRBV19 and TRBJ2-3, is DGGITQSPKYLFRKEGQNVTLSCEQNLNHDAMYWYRQDPGQGLRLIYYSQIVNDFQKGDIAEGYSVSREKKESFPLTVTSAQKNPTAFYLCASISTGQGADTQYFGPGTRLTVL.

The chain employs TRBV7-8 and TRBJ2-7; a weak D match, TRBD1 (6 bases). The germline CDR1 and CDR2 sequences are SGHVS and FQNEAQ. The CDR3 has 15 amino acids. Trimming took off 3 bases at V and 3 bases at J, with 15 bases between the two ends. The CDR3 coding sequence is TGTGCCAGCAGCTTTCAAGACGGACAGATCTACGAGCAGTACTTC. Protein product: CASSFQDGQIYEQYF.

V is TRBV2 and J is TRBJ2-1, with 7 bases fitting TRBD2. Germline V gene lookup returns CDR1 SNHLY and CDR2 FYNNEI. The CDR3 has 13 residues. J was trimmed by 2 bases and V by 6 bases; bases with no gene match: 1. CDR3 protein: CASSGGTYNEQFF. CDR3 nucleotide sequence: TGTGCCAGCAGCGGGGGGACCTACAATGAGCAGTTCTTC.

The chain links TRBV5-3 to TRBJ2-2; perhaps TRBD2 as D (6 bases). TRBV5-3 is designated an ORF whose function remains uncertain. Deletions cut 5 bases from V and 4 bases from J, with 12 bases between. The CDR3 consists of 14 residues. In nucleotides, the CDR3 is TGTGCCAGAAGTTGGCCGGGAGTCACCGGGGAGCTGTTTTTT. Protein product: CARSWPGVTGELFF.

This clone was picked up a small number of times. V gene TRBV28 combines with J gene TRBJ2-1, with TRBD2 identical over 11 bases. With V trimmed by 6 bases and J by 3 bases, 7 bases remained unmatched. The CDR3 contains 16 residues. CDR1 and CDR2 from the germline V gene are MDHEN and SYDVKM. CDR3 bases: TGTGCCAGCAGCCAAGGGACTAGCGGCCGCTACAATGAGCAGTTCTTC. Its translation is CASSQGTSGRYNEQFF.

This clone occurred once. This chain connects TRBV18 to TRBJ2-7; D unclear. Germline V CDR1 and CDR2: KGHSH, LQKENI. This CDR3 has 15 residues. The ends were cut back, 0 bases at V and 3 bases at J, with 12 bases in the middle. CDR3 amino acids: CASSPPFEAFYEQYF. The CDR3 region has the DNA TGTGCCAGCTCACCACCCTTTGAAGCCTTCTACGAGCAGTACTTC.

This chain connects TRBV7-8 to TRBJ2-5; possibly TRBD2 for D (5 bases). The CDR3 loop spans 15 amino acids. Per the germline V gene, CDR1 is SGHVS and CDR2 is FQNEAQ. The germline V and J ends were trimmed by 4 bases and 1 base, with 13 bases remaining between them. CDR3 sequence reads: CASSSARLFQETQYF. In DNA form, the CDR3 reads TGTGCCAGCAGCTCTGCTAGACTATTCCAAGAGACCCAGTACTTC.